A selection of T cell receptor beta chains follows, all from one sample in a study of T-cell memory formation after mild COVID-19. A single record per CDR3 protein comes from TCRdb applying MiXCR to the 5' RACE reads. The sample has some 450,000 distinct CDR3 sequences; roughly 18% are singletons. The sequenced material came from PBMCs or a T cell subset sorted from them (not recorded which). These TCRs come from a man aged 18 to 30 who had mild COVID-19 (a few samples of this study predate the infection). Cell type and time point are not known. Each CDR3 is given with its conserved first and last residue. A D gene is named only where the DNA matches it firmly. Some rows have no size entry. The others give once, few or many, or a class for an expanded clone.

clone_size j_call d_call v_call cdr3_aa cdr3_nt
few TRBJ2-1 - TRBV20-1 CSDSGKLEQFF TGCAGTGATAGCGGCAAACTAGAGCAGTTCTTC
- TRBJ2-7 TRBD1 TRBV7-9 CASSEGTGAYEQYF TGTGCCAGCAGCGAGGGGACAGGGGCATACGAGCAGTACTTC
many TRBJ2-7 - TRBV7-2 CASSLATGYEQYF TGTGCCAGCAGCTTAGCAACGGGGTACGAGCAGTACTTC
- TRBJ2-1 TRBD2 TRBV5-1 CASSKSSGGAYNEQFF TGCGCCAGCAGCAAATCTAGCGGGGGGGCCTACAATGAGCAGTTCTTC
- TRBJ2-1 - TRBV5-5 CASSLDTPYNEQFF TGTGCCAGCAGCTTGGACACCCCCTACAATGAGCAGTTCTTC
- TRBJ2-7 - TRBV5-1 CASSLSAGVVGEQYF TGCGCCAGCAGCTTGTCGGCAGGGGTGGTTGGCGAGCAGTACTTC
few TRBJ1-2 - TRBV7-8 CASSFTGRDGYTF TGTGCCAGCAGCTTCACAGGGAGGGATGGCTACACCTTC
few TRBJ1-5 TRBD1 TRBV15 CATSRDKGGSQPQHF TGTGCCACCAGCAGAGATAAAGGGGGCAGTCAGCCCCAGCATTTT
- TRBJ2-3 - TRBV12-3/TRBV12-4 CASSFIDGTWDTQYF TGTGCCAGCAGTTTCATCGATGGTACATGGGATACGCAGTATTTT
- TRBJ1-2 - TRBV12-3/TRBV12-4 CASSYGEGYTF TGTGCCAGCAGTTACGGAGAAGGCTACACCTTC
- TRBJ2-5 - TRBV7-3 CASSPTISGVQETQYF TGTGCCAGCAGCCCCACCATTTCAGGGGTCCAAGAGACCCAGTACTTC
few TRBJ1-5 - TRBV6-6 CASSYLGPRSNQPQHF TGTGCCAGCAGTTACCTCGGACCCAGGAGCAATCAGCCCCAGCATTTT
few TRBJ2-1 TRBD1 TRBV6-5 CASSYSEETGQGALGYNEQFF TGTGCCAGCAGTTACTCGGAAGAGACGGGACAGGGGGCCTTGGGATACAATGAGCAGTTCTTC
few TRBJ2-3 TRBD2 TRBV14 CASSQVAGGFTDTQYF TGTGCCAGCAGCCAAGTAGCGGGGGGGTTCACAGATACGCAGTATTTT
few TRBJ1-3 - TRBV7-9 CASSLDGTSVVYF TGTGCCAGCAGCTTGGACGGGACCTCCGTCGTATATTTT
few TRBJ1-3 - TRBV20-1 CSASVIRGGSSGNTIYF TGCAGTGCTAGTGTAATTCGGGGTGGCAGCTCTGGAAACACCATATATTTT
few TRBJ2-7 - TRBV5-1 CASSFTGGFYEQYF TGCGCCAGCAGCTTTACAGGCGGGTTCTACGAGCAGTACTTC
few TRBJ1-2 TRBD1 TRBV2 CASSFPTGYYGYTF TGTGCCAGCAGTTTCCCGACAGGGTACTATGGCTACACCTTC
few TRBJ2-5 - TRBV5-1 CASSGVLGETQYF TGCGCCAGCAGCGGGGTACTCGGAGAGACCCAGTACTTC
few TRBJ2-1 - TRBV7-9 CASSTRGSNEQFF TGTGCCAGCAGCACCCGAGGGAGCAATGAGCAGTTCTTC
- TRBJ2-2 - TRBV27 CASRQGLVGTGELFF TGTGCCAGCAGACAGGGCTTGGTGGGCACCGGGGAGCTGTTTTTT
many TRBJ1-5 - TRBV7-2 CASSKDPNQPQHF TGTGCCAGCAGCAAAGATCCCAATCAGCCCCAGCATTTT
few TRBJ1-2 - TRBV20-1 CSARDRAGYTF TGCAGTGCTAGAGATCGAGCTGGCTACACCTTC
few TRBJ2-1 - TRBV7-6 CASSLGMYNEQFF TGTGCCAGCAGCCTCGGGATGTACAATGAGCAGTTCTTC
- TRBJ1-2 TRBD1 TRBV12-3/TRBV12-4 CASSTRGRWYGYTF TGTGCCAGCAGTACCAGGGGGAGGTGGTATGGCTACACCTTC
- TRBJ2-1 TRBD2 TRBV5-1 CASSFTSGDNEQFF TGCGCCAGCAGCTTCACTAGCGGGGACAATGAGCAGTTCTTC
- TRBJ1-6 - TRBV15 CATRRPSSYNSPLHF TGTGCCACCCGACGGCCAAGCTCCTATAATTCACCCCTCCACTTT
- TRBJ1-2 - TRBV5-1 CASSQTGTGSIGYTF TGCGCCAGCAGCCAAACCGGGACGGGCTCAATTGGCTACACCTTC
few TRBJ1-3 - TRBV20-1 CSAHVLSGNTIYF TGCAGTGCTCACGTCCTTTCTGGAAACACCATATATTTT
- TRBJ2-5 - TRBV7-2 CASSLGFRETQYF TGTGCCAGCAGCTTAGGTTTTCGAGAGACCCAGTACTTC
many TRBJ2-2 TRBD2 TRBV6-5 CASSRPIGGGSTGELFF TGTGCCAGCAGCCGGCCGATCGGGGGGGGATCCACCGGGGAGCTGTTTTTT
few TRBJ1-3 - TRBV7-9 CASSLVLGSGNTIYF TGTGCCAGCAGCTTAGTTCTCGGGTCTGGAAACACCATATATTTT
few TRBJ1-1 - TRBV6-5 CASRPTGLMNTEAFF TGTGCCAGCAGGCCGACGGGACTCATGAACACTGAAGCTTTCTTT
many TRBJ1-2 - TRBV5-6 CASSLRPTGTGSNYGYTF TGTGCCAGCAGCCTCCGACCCACCGGGACTGGATCTAACTATGGCTACACCTTC
- TRBJ2-3 - TRBV11-2 CASNPRQGGGTDTQYF TGTGCCAGCAACCCCCGTCAAGGGGGGGGAACAGATACGCAGTATTTT